The entry that follows covers one T cell receptor beta chain sequence. This entry is derived from a study of T cell responses to AZD1222 COVID-19 vaccine. The CDR3 is 15 amino acids. Germline V lookup: CDR1 SGHNT, CDR2 YENEEA. The germline V and J ends were trimmed by 1 base and 1 base, with 10 bases remaining between them. This table comes from immunoSEQ multiplex PCR, and its TCRdb copy is limited to in-frame clones, with some not included. The sample has fewer than 110,000 clones, roughly 85% seen once. The chain employs TRBV11-3 and TRBJ1-1; no clear D gene. This TCR was sampled from an adult who received the AZD1222 COVID-19 vaccine. The source was peripheral blood, collected 28 days after the second AZD1222 dose. The CDR3 sequence: CASSLGSSRNTEAFF. The CDR3 DNA follows: TGTGCCAGCAGCTTAGGAAGCAGTCGGAACACTGAAGCTTTCTTT.